One and the same sample provided the 18 T cell receptor beta chains below, sequenced in a study of T cells in Graves' hyperthyroidism and ophthalmopathy. The investigators amplified TCR beta CDR3 regions from RNA transcripts. Primed by the HTBI set, a first-round RT-PCR was run on the TCR CDR3. From the multiplex PCR reads, TCRdb called clonotypes with MiXCR, one entry per CDR3 protein. The table includes around 580,000 distinct CDR3 sequences, around 17% detected once. Sequenced: blood. The receptors derive from a woman in her late teens or twenties with Graves' hyperthyroidism.

This clonotype was counted at least ten times. The CDR3 here is CASSSPSDGTEAFF. Written as DNA, the CDR3 is TGTGCCAGCAGTTCCCCAAGTGATGGCACTGAAGCTTTCTTT. This chain joins TRBV6-1 and TRBJ1-1; D is ambiguous. V was clipped by 5 bases and J by 4 bases, with 14 bases between them. CDR3 length: 14 residues. Germline loops: CDR1 MNHNS, CDR2 SASEGT.

A few counts support this clonotype. The V gene is TRBV12-3 or TRBV12-4, the J gene TRBJ2-2; a possible D gene is TRBD2 (5 bases). V was trimmed by 6 bases and J by 3 bases, leaving 11 bases between them. This CDR3 contains 14 residues. In nucleotides, the CDR3 is TGTGCCAGCAGATTCCCGAGGGACACCGGGGAGCTGTTTTTT. Amino acids: CASRFPRDTGELFF.

This clonotype was observed a handful of times. The chain is built from TRBV25-1 and TRBJ2-3; 7 nucleotides align to TRBD2. The trim removed 1 base at V and 2 bases at J, leaving 6 bases unmatched. This CDR3 comprises 16 residues. Germline CDR1 MGHDK, CDR2 SYGVNS. The CDR3 protein is CASSESGRNATDTQYF. The CDR3 DNA is TGTGCCAGCAGTGAATCCGGGAGGAATGCCACAGATACGCAGTATTTT.

This clonotype was seen at least ten times. This rearrangement joins TRBV24-1 to TRBJ1-1, with a possible D match to TRBD1 (5 bases). Germline assignment: CDR1 KGHDR and CDR2 SFDVKD. V dropped 8 bases and J dropped 0 bases, with 12 bases sitting between them. The CDR3 is 14 residues long. CDR3 residues: CATMGGGVNTEAFF. The CDR3 coding sequence is TGTGCCACCATGGGCGGGGGAGTGAACACTGAAGCTTTCTTT.

This clonotype has at least ten counts. V is TRBV20-1 and J is TRBJ2-7, with a tentative D call TRBD1 (5 bases). The ends were cut back, 0 bases at V and 0 bases at J, with 12 bases in the middle. The germline V gene has CDR1 DFQATT and CDR2 SNEGSKA (reference sequence). This CDR3 comprises 15 residues. The CDR3 nucleotides read TGCAGTGCTAGAGATCGAGACAGACTCTCCTACGAGCAGTACTTC. Translated: CSARDRDRLSYEQYF.

As concerns this clonotype: Relative to the germline gene, one junction end is altered; a read error may explain this. V gene TRBV5-1 combines with J gene TRBJ2-1, with D possibly being TRBD2 (5 bases). From germline, CDR1 is SGHRS and CDR2 YFSETQ. The CDR3 runs to 15 residues. CDR3 in DNA: TGCGCCAGCACCCTAGCCGGGTCTTCCTACAATGGGCAGTTCTTC. Translation: CASTLAGSSYNGQFF.

This clonotype was found many times. J is TRBJ1-5 and V is TRBV27, with D maybe TRBD1 (6 bases). The CDR3 totals 20 residues. From germline, CDR1 is MNHEY and CDR2 SMNVEV (reference sequence). Trimming took off 3 bases at V and 2 bases at J, with 26 bases between the two ends. CDR3 loop: CASSFAPRDITSLGNQPQHF. CDR3 coding DNA: TGTGCCAGCAGTTTCGCCCCCCGGGACATAACATCCTTGGGCAATCAGCCCCAGCATTTT.

This clonotype has a handful of counts. This chain joins TRBV6-6 and TRBJ1-1, with D perhaps TRBD1 (5 bases). Trimming cost V 2 bases and J 6 bases, with 19 bases left between them. Germline assignment: CDR1 MNHNY and CDR2 SVGAGI (reference sequence). The CDR3 length is 16 residues. The CDR3 protein is CASSYRGRSRSAEAFF. The CDR3 DNA follows: TGTGCCAGCAGTTACCGGGGACGATCAAGAAGCGCTGAAGCTTTCTTT.

The rearrangement joins TRBV5-5 to TRBJ1-6; 9 bases line up with TRBD1. The V gene's germline CDR1 is SGHKS and CDR2 YYEKEE (reference sequence). The length of the CDR3 is 17 residues. V gave up 1 base and J gave up 8 bases; unmatched junction bases: 10. CDR3 amino acids: CASSLRPGQGDHSPLHF. CDR3 DNA: TGTGCCAGCAGCTTGCGTCCGGGACAGGGCGATCATTCACCCCTCCACTTT.

A few counts support this clonotype. The chain is built from TRBV20-1 and TRBJ2-7; 12 bases match TRBD2. This CDR3 contains 16 residues. Losses at the gene ends were 4 bases for V and 1 base for J; bases not matched to a gene: 8. Germline values: CDR1 DFQATT, CDR2 SNEGSKA (reference sequence). The CDR3: CSANLAGGPLSYEQYF. CDR3 nucleotide sequence: TGCAGTGCTAACCTAGCGGGGGGGCCTCTATCCTACGAGCAGTACTTC.

As for this clonotype: At one boundary the junction diverges from the germline segment, which might be a read error. The chain has TRBV7-3 and TRBJ2-3; TRBD2 matches at 9 bases. The CDR3 runs 15 residues. The germline V gene encodes CDR1 SGHTA and CDR2 FQGTGA. CDR3 nucleotide sequence: TGTGCCAGCAGCTTTTCCGGGACTAGCATAGATACGCAGTATTTT. Translated: CASSFSGTSIDTQYF.

This chain joins TRBV6-5 and TRBJ2-2, with D hard to call. The CDR3 extends over 17 amino acids. CDR1 is MNHEY, CDR2 SVGAGI, per germline. Trimming stripped 0 bases from V and 1 base from J, with 12 bases between. The CDR3 sequence is CASSYSFRRRNTGELFF. The CDR3 coding sequence is TGTGCCAGCAGTTACTCGTTCAGAAGGAGGAACACCGGGGAGCTGTTTTTT.

This clonotype has only one observation. V gene TRBV20-1 combines with J gene TRBJ1-4; TRBD1 might be the D (6 bases). Per the germline V gene, CDR1 is DFQATT and CDR2 is SNEGSKA (reference sequence). This CDR3 comprises 15 residues. The V end lost 7 bases, the J end lost 4 bases, and 19 bases lay between the germline ends. The CDR3 DNA sequence: TGCAGTGGGGAGGATGGGACACAGATTAATGAAAAACTGTTTTTT. It encodes CSGEDGTQINEKLFF.

This clonotype was counted many times. The chain couples TRBV28 to TRBJ2-1; 12 nucleotides align to TRBD2. This CDR3 has 16 residues. V was pared by 3 bases and J by 1 base, with 1 base of the junction left unmatched. Germline loops: CDR1 MDHEN, CDR2 SYDVKM. CDR3 amino acids: CASSFGLAGSYNEQFF. CDR3 nucleotides: TGTGCCAGCAGTTTCGGACTAGCGGGATCCTACAATGAGCAGTTCTTC. Together with reference TRBV28 and TRBJ2-1, the CDR3 gives the full variable domain: DVKVTQSSRYLVKRTGEKVFLECVQDMDHENMFWYRQDPGLGLRLIYFSYDVKMKEKGDIPEGYSVSREKKERFSLILESASTNQTSMYLCASSFGLAGSYNEQFFGPGTRLTVL.

This clonotype was found a few times. V usage is TRBV15 and J usage is TRBJ2-3; 10 nucleotides align to TRBD2. The CDR3 covers 18 residues. V lost 1 base and J lost 5; bases outside the gene matches: 12. Germline CDR1 reads LNHNV; CDR2 reads YYDKDF (reference sequence). The CDR3 is CATSRVLSLAGEGDTQYF. CDR3 bases: TGTGCCACCAGCAGAGTTTTGTCGCTAGCGGGAGAGGGAGATACGCAGTATTTT.

This clonotype has just a few counts. This chain uses TRBV10-1 with TRBJ2-5; 9 bases are a match to TRBD2. This CDR3 has 16 amino acids. J gave up 7 bases and V 0 bases, and 9 bases lay outside the gene matches. The germline V gene encodes CDR1 WNHNN and CDR2 SYGVQD (reference sequence). The CDR3 nucleotides read TGCGCCAGCAGTGAGTCGCTTAGCGGGGGTACAAGGACCCAGTACTTC. Translation: CASSESLSGGTRTQYF.

Here the CDR3 DNA reads TGCAGTGCTAGAGCCGGGACAGGGTTTAATCAGCCCCAGCATTTT. Translated: CSARAGTGFNQPQHF. This chain joins TRBV20-1 and TRBJ1-5; 9 positions agree with TRBD1. This CDR3 contains 15 residues. The V and J ends lost 1 base and 4 bases, in that order; junction bases with no gene match: 5. CDR1 DFQATT and CDR2 SNEGSKA come from the germline V gene (reference sequence).

This clonotype was seen a handful of times. The V call is TRBV3-1, the J call TRBJ2-2; D might be TRBD1 (6 bases). Deletions cut 1 base from V and 3 bases from J, with 15 bases between. This CDR3 comprises 17 residues. Germline CDR1 and CDR2: LGHDT and YNNKEL (reference sequence). The CDR3 here is CASSQAHRERHTGELFF. The CDR3, as DNA: TGTGCCAGCAGCCAAGCCCACAGGGAGAGACACACCGGGGAGCTGTTTTTT.